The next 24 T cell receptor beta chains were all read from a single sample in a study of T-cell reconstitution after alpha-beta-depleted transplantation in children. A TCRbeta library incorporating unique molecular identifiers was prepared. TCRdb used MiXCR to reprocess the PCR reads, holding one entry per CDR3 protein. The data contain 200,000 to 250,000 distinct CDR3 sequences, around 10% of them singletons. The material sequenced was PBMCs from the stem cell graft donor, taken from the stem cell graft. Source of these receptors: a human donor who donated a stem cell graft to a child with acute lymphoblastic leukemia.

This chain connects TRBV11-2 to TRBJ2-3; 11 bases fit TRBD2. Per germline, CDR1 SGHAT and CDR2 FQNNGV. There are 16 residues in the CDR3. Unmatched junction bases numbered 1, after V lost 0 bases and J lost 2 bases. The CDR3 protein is CASSLEGLAATDTQYF. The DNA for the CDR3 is TGTGCCAGCAGCTTAGAGGGACTAGCGGCCACAGATACGCAGTATTTT. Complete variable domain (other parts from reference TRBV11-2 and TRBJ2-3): EAGVAQSPRYKIIEKRQSVAFWCNPISGHATLYWYQQILGQGPKLLIQFQNNGVVDDSQLPKDRFSAERLKGVDSTLKIQPAKLEDSAVYLCASSLEGLAATDTQYFGPGTRLTVL.

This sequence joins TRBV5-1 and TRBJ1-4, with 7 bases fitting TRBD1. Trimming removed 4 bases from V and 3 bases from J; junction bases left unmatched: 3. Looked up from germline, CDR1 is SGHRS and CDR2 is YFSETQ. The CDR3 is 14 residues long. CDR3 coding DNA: TGCGCCAGCAGCCAAGGGACAGCTAATGAAAAACTGTTTTTT. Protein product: CASSQGTANEKLFF.

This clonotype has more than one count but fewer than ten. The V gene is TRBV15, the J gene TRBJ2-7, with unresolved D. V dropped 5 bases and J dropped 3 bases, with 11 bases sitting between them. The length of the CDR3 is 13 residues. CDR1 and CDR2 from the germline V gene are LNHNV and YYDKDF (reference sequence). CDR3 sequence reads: CATSVYRGYEQYF. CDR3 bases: TGTGCCACCAGCGTCTATCGTGGCTACGAGCAGTACTTC.

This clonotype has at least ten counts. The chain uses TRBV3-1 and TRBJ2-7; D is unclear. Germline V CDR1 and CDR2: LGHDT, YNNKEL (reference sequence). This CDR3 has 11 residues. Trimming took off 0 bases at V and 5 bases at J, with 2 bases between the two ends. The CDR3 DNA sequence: TGTGCCAGCAGCCAAGACCACGAGCAGTACTTC. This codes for CASSQDHEQYF.

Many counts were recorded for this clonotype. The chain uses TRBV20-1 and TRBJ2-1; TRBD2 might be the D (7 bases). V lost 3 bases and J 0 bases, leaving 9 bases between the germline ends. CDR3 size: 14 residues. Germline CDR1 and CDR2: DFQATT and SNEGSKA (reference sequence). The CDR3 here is CSARGGASYNEQFF. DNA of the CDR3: TGCAGTGCTAGGGGGGGGGCCTCCTACAATGAGCAGTTCTTC.

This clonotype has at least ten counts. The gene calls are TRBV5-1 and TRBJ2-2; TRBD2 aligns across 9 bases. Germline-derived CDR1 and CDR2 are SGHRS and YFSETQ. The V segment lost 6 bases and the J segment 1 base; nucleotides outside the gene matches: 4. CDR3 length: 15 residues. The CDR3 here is CASTRTSENTGELFF. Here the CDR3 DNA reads TGCGCCAGCACCCGGACTAGCGAGAACACCGGGGAGCTGTTTTTT. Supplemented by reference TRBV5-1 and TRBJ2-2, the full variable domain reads KAGVTQTPRYLIKTRGQQVTLSCSPISGHRSVSWYQQTPGQGLQFLFEYFSETQRNKGNFPGRFSGRQFSNSRSEMNVSTLELGDSALYLCASTRTSENTGELFFGEGSRLTVL.

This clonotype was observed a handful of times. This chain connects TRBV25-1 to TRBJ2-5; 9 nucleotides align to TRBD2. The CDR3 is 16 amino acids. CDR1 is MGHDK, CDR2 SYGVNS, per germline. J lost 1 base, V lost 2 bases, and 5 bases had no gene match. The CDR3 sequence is CASSERGSGGQETQYF. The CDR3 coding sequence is TGTGCCAGCAGTGAACGGGGTAGCGGGGGCCAAGAGACCCAGTACTTC.

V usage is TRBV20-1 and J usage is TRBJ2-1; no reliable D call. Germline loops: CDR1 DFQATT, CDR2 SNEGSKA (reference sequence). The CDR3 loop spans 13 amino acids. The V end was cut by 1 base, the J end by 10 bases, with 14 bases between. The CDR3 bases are TGCAGTGCTAGAGTAAAATTCCCACAGGAGCAGTTCTTC. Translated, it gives CSARVKFPQEQFF.

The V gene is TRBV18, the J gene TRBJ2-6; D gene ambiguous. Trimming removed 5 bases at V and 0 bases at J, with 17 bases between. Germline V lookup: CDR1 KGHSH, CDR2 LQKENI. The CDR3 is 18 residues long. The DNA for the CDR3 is TGTGCCAGCTCAAAAGTCGCTGCGGCTACCTCTGGGGCCAACGTCCTGACTTTC. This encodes CASSKVAAATSGANVLTF. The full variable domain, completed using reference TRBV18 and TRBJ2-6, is NAGVMQNPRHLVRRRGQEARLRCSPMKGHSHVYWYRQLPEEGLKFMVYLQKENIIDESGMPKERFSAEFPKEGPSILRIQQVVRGDSAAYFCASSKVAAATSGANVLTFGAGSRLTVL.

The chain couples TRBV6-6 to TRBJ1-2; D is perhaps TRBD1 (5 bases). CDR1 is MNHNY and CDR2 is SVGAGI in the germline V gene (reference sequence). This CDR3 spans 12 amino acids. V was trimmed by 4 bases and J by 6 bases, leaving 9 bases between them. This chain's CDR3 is CASSFDSHGYTF. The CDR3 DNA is TGTGCCAGCAGTTTCGACAGCCATGGCTACACCTTC.

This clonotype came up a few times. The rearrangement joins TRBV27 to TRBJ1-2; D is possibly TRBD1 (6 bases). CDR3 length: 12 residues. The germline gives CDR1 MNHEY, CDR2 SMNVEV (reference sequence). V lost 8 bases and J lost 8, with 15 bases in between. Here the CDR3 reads CASGDQGTGYTF. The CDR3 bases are TGTGCCAGCGGGGACCAGGGGACCGGCTACACCTTC.

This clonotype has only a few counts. CDR3 in amino acids: CASSPPPEIPSGANVLTF. CDR3 bases: TGTGCCAGCAGTCCCCCCCCCGAAATCCCCTCTGGGGCCAACGTCCTGACTTTC. The chain uses TRBV5-8 and TRBJ2-6; no reliable D call. Trimming removed 5 bases at V and 0 bases at J, with 18 bases between. The CDR3 loop spans 18 amino acids. Germline V CDR1 and CDR2: SGHTS, YDEGEE. The entire variable domain, with the rest obtained from reference TRBV5-8 and TRBJ2-6, is as follows: EAGVTQSPTHLIKTRGQQATLRCSPISGHTSVYWYQQALGLGLQFLLWYDEGEERNRGNFPPRFSGRQFPNYSSELNVNALELEDSALYLCASSPPPEIPSGANVLTFGAGSRLTVL.

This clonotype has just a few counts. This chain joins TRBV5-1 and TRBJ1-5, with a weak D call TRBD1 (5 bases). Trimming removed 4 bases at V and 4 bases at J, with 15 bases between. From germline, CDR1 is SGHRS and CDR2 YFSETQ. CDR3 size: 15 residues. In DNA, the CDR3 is TGCGCCAGCAGCCCTACGGGGACGTTTAATCAGCCCCAGCATTTT. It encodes CASSPTGTFNQPQHF.

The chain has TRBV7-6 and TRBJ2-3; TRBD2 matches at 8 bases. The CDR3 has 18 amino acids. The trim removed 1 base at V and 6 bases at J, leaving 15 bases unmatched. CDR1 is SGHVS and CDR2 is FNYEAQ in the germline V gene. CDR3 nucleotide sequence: TGTGCCAGCAGCTTAGACTCACCGGGACTAGATCTTTCCGATACGCAGTATTTT. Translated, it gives CASSLDSPGLDLSDTQYF. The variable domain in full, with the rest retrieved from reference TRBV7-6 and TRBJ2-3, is GAGVSQSPRYKVTKRGQDVALRCDPISGHVSLYWYRQALGQGPEFLTYFNYEAQQDKSGLPNDRFSAERPEGSISTLTIQRTEQRDSAMYRCASSLDSPGLDLSDTQYFGPGTRLTVL.

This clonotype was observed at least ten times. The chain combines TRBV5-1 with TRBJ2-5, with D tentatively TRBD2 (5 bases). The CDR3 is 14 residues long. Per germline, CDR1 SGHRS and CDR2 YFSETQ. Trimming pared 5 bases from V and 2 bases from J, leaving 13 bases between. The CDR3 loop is CASSTGRLQETQYF. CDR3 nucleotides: TGCGCCAGCAGTACGGGGAGACTACAAGAGACCCAGTACTTC.

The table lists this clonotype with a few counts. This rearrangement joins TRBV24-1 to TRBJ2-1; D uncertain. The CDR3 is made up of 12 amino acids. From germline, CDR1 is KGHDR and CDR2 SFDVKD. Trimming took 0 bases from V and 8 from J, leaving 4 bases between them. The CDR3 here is CATSDLGDEQFF. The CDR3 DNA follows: TGTGCCACCAGTGATTTGGGCGATGAGCAGTTCTTC.

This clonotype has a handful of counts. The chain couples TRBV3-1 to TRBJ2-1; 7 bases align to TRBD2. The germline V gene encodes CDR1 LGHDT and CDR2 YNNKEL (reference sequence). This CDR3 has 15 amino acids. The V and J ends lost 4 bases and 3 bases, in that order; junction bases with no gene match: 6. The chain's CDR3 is CASSPHSGNYNEQFF. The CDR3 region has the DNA TGTGCCAGCAGCCCCCACAGCGGGAACTACAATGAGCAGTTCTTC.

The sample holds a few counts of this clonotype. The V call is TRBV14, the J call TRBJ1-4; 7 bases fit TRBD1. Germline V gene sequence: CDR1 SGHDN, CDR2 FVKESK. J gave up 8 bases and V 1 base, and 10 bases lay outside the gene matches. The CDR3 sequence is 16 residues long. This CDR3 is CASSQGTGTVSEKLFF. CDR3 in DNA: TGTGCCAGCAGCCAAGGGACCGGGACAGTTAGCGAAAAACTGTTTTTT.

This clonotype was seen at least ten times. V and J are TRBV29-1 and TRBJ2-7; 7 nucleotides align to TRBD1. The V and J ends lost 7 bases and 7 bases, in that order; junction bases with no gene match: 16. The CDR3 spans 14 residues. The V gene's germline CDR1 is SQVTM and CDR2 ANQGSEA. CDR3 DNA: TGCAGCGCCCGGAAGACAGGGAATTTAGGGGAGCAGTACTTC. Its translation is CSARKTGNLGEQYF.

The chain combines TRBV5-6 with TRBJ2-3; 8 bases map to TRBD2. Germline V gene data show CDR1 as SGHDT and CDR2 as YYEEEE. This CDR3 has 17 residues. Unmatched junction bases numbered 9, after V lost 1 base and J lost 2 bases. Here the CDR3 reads CASSLFTSGADTDTQYF. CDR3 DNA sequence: TGTGCCAGCAGCTTGTTTACTAGCGGCGCCGACACAGATACGCAGTATTTT.

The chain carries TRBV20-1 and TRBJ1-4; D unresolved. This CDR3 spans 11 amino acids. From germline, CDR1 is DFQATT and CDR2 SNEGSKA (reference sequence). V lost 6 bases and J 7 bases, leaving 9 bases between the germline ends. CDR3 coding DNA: TGCAGTGCCATAGGGAGTGAAAAACTGTTTTTT. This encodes CSAIGSEKLFF.

CDR3 region: CASSLQTGRRGYGYTF. In nucleotides, the CDR3 is TGTGCCAGCAGTCTTCAAACCGGGCGTCGGGGCTATGGCTACACCTTC. The chain is built from TRBV12-3 or TRBV12-4 and TRBJ1-2; unclear D gene. This CDR3 spans 16 amino acids. Trimming cost V 5 bases and J 4 bases, with 20 bases left between them.

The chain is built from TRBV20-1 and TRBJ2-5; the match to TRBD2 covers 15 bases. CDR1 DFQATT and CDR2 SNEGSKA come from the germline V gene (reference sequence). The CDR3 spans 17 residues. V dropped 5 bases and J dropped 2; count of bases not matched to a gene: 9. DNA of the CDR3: TGCAGTGCTTCTGGACTAGCGGGGGGGCCTCCTCAAGAGACCCAGTACTTC. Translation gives CSASGLAGGPPQETQYF.

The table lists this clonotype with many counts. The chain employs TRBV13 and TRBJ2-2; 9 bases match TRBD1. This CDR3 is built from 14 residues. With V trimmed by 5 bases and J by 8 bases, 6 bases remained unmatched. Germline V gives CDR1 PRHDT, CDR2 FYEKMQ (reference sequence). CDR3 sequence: CASSNDRGLGELFF. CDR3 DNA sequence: TGTGCCAGCAGCAACGACAGGGGGTTAGGGGAGCTGTTTTTT.